A selection of T cell receptor beta chains follows, all from one sample in a study of shared clonotypes between healthy human individuals. The data were produced by immunoSEQ multiplex PCR, yet TCRdb's version contains in-frame clones alone and is incomplete. Counted here are approximately 620,000 clones, 97% occurring once; the ten biggest clones make up 0.045% to 0.06%. The sample consisted of naive CD4+ T cells sorted from blood. The receptor source for this set is a woman in her 30s in good health. The CDR3 runs from the conserved cysteine through the conserved F or W. A D gene is named only where the DNA matches it firmly. Rows give clone size only sometimes, using once, few, many, or a class for an expanded clone.

.	TRBV5-8	.	TRBJ1-2	CASSYRDGNYGYTF	TGTGCCAGCAGCTACCGGGACGGCAACTATGGCTACACCTTC
.	TRBV10-3	TRBD2	TRBJ2-1	CAISESLAGYNEQFF	TGTGCCATCAGTGAGTCACTAGCGGGGTACAATGAGCAGTTCTTC
.	TRBV29-1	.	TRBJ2-5	CSVDLGTYRVETQYF	TGCAGCGTTGATTTGGGGACGTATAGGGTAGAGACCCAGTACTTC
.	TRBV27	TRBD2	TRBJ2-2	CASGLAGVNTGELFF	TGTGCCAGCGGCCTAGCGGGAGTTAACACCGGGGAGCTGTTTTTT
.	TRBV6-1	TRBD2	TRBJ2-1	CASTTSGSYNEQFF	TGTGCCAGCACGACTAGCGGGAGTTACAATGAGCAGTTCTTC
.	TRBV10-3	.	TRBJ1-5	CAIRGTDSNQPQHF	TGTGCCATCAGGGGGACGGATAGCAATCAGCCCCAGCATTTT
.	TRBV5-1	.	TRBJ2-1	CASSPRTGRNYNEQFF	TGCGCCAGCAGCCCAAGGACTGGACGCAACTACAATGAGCAGTTCTTC
.	TRBV28	.	TRBJ2-3	CASSKATLSDTQYF	TGTGCCAGCAGTAAGGCTACCCTTTCAGATACGCAGTATTTT
.	TRBV30	.	TRBJ1-6	CAWIAGAIRNSPLHF	TGTGCCTGGATTGCGGGTGCGATTCGGAATTCACCCCTCCACTTT
.	TRBV11-2	TRBD1	TRBJ2-7	CASSKKRTGDYEQYF	TGTGCCAGCAGCAAAAAGCGGACAGGGGACTACGAGCAGTACTTC
.	TRBV6-1	TRBD1	TRBJ1-1	CASSEVTGTEAFF	TGTGCCAGCAGTGAAGTGACAGGGACTGAAGCTTTCTTT
once	TRBV5-1	TRBD1	TRBJ2-1	CASSLAGDRVSYPDNEQFF	TGCGCCAGCAGCTTGGCCGGAGACAGGGTCAGTTACCCCGACAATGAGCAGTTCTTC
few	TRBV10-3	.	TRBJ1-5	CAISEVSQPQHF	TGTGCCATCAGTGAGGTGTCTCAGCCCCAGCATTTT
once	TRBV6-5	TRBD2	TRBJ2-1	CASSYSRLAGGHEQFF	TGTGCCAGCAGTTACTCGAGACTAGCGGGAGGCCATGAGCAGTTCTTC
once	TRBV11-3	.	TRBJ2-2	CASSSDFGRTGELFF	TGTGCCAGCAGCTCCGACTTTGGGCGCACCGGGGAGCTGTTTTTT
.	TRBV7-9	TRBD2	TRBJ2-1	CATPAGASGRGEQFF	TGTGCCACCCCAGCGGGGGCCAGCGGGAGAGGTGAGCAGTTCTTC